This TCR beta chain was captured by sequencing in a study of cytomegalovirus exposure and HLA in healthy donors. Turning to the study itself: Researchers previously reported finding fewer than 140 million unique TCR beta sequences from around 200 million T cells. Findings and caveats of the study: Presence/absence analyses rested on an assumption that sequencing depth was roughly uniform across donors.

The study ran its PCR with 60 Vbeta and 13 Jbeta primers. Methods used by the authors: The count from a later analysis was about 80 million unique TCR beta chains, some 12 million of them shared. Repertoires were generated with immunoSEQ multiplex PCR, while TCRdb's copy carries only in-frame clones and drops some. That table is the source of V, J and clone size, and D and trimming were worked out from the DNA. The table lists fewer than 120,000 clones, 65% to 80% of them singletons. As regards this clone: Its antigen remains unidentified.

CDR3 length: 15 amino acids. The germline CDR1 and CDR2 sequences are SGHAT and FQNNGV. Trimming removed 5 bases from V and 5 bases from J; junction bases left unmatched: 10. This TCR derives from a young man in good health and CMV-seropositive. The chain carries TRBV11-2 and TRBJ2-3; 7 positions match TRBD2. The material sequenced was PBMCs. The CDR3 region is CASSVGQTGGDTQYF. The CDR3 region has the DNA TGTGCCAGCAGCGTAGGGCAGACGGGAGGAGATACGCAGTATTTT.